This T cell receptor (beta chain) was recorded in a study of molecular identifiers for immune sequencing clone quantification. A few counts support this clonotype. Based on a CD8+CD4-CCR7+CD45RA+ profile, naive CD8 T cells were sorted. TCRdb recomputed calls from the PCR reads with MiXCR, one row per CDR3 protein. The table lists tens of thousands of distinct CDR3 sequences, about a third of them singletons. The CDR3 covers 11 residues. V was clipped by 9 bases and J by 8 bases; unmatched bases: 4. Germline CDR1 and CDR2: MNHEY and SVGEGT. The specimen sequenced was naive CD8+ T cells from blood, with Jurkat cell RNA spiked in. Sample subset: FACS-sorted CD8+CD4-CCR7+CD45RA+ naive T cells. The origin of this receptor is a human donor in good health. Some libraries in this study had Jurkat cell RNA spiked in. The chain has TRBV6-2 or TRBV6-3 and TRBJ2-1, with 7 bases identical to TRBD1. CDR3 nucleotide sequence: TGTGCCAGTCTACAGGGGTATGAGCAGTTCTTC. Translating it yields CASLQGYEQFF.